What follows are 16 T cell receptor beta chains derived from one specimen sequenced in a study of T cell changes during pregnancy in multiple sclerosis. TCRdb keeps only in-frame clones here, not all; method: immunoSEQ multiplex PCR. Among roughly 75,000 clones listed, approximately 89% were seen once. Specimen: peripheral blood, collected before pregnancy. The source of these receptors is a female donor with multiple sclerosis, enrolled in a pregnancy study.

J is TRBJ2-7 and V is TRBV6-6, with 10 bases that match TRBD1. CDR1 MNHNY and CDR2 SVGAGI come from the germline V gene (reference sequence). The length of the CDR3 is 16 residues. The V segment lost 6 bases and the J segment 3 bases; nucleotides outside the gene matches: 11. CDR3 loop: CASSPSPGQGIYEQYF. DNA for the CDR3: TGTGCCAGCAGCCCTTCGCCGGGACAGGGGATCTACGAGCAGTACTTC.

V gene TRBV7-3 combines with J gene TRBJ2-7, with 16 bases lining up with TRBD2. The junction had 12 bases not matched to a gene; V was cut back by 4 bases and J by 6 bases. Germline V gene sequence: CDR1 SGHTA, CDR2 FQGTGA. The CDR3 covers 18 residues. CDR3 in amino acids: CASSWGLAGGPPEGEQYF. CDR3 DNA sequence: TGTGCCAGCAGCTGGGGACTAGCGGGGGGGCCCCCGGAGGGCGAGCAGTACTTC.

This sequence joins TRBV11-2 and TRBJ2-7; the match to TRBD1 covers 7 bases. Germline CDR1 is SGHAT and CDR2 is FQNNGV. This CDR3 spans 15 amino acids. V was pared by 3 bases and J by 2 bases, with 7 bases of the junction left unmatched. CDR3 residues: CASSFGPTGTYEQYF. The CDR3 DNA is TGTGCCAGCAGCTTTGGGCCGACAGGGACCTACGAGCAGTACTTC.

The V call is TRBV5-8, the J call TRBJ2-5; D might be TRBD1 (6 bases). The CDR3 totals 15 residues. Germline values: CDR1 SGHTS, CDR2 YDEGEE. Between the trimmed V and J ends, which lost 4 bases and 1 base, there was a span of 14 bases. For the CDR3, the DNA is TGTGCCAGCAGCCCCCCCGACAGGCCCCAAGAGACCCAGTACTTC. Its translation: CASSPPDRPQETQYF.

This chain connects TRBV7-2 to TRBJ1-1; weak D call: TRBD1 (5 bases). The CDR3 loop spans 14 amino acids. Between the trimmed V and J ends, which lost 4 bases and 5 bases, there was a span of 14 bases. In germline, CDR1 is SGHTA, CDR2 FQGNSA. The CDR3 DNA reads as TGTGCCAGCAGCTCGGGGGGGAGTAAGACTGAAGCTTTCTTT. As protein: CASSSGGSKTEAFF. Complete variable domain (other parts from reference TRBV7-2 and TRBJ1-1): GAGVSQSPSNKVTEKGKDVELRCDPISGHTALYWYRQSLGQGLEFLIYFQGNSAPDKSGLPSDRFSAERTGGSVSTLTIQRTQQEDSAVYLCASSSGGSKTEAFFGQGTRLTVV.

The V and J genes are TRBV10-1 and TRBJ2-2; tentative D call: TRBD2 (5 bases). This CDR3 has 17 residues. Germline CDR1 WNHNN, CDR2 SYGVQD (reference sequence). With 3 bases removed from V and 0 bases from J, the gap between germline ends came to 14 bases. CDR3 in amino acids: CASSDRTRLPNTGELFF. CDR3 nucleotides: TGCGCCAGCAGTGACCGAACTAGGCTCCCGAACACCGGGGAGCTGTTTTTT.

CDR3 DNA: TGTGCCAGCAGCGCCGGGAATGCACCCCTCCACTTT. The encoded protein is CASSAGNAPLHF. This sequence joins TRBV9 and TRBJ1-6, with D uncertain. CDR1 SGDLS and CDR2 YYNGEE come from the germline V gene. This CDR3 has 12 amino acids. Deletions cut 3 bases from V and 11 bases from J, with 9 bases between.

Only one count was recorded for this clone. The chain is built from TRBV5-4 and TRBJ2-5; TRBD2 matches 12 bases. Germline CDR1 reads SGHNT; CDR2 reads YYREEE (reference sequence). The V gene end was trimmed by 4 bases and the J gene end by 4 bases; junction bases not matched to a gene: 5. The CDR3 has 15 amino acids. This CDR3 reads CASSQTSGGGETQYF. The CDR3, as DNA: TGTGCCAGCAGCCAGACTAGCGGGGGTGGAGAGACCCAGTACTTC.

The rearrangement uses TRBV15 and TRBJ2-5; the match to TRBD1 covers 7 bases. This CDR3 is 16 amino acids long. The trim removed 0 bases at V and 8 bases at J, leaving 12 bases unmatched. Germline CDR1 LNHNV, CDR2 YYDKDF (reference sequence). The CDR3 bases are TGTGCCACCAGCAGAGATTCCTATTACAGGGGTCCAACCCAGTACTTC. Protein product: CATSRDSYYRGPTQYF.

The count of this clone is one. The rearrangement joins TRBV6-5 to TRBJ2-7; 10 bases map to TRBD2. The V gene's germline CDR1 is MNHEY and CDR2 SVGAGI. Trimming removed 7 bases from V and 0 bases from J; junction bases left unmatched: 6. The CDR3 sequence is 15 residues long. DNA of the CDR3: TGTGCCAGCATGCAAAGCGGGGGGGGCTCCTACGAGCAGTACTTC. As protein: CASMQSGGGSYEQYF.

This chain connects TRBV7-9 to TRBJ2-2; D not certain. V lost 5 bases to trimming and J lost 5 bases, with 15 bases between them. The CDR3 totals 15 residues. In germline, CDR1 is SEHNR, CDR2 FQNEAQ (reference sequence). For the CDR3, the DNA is TGTGCCAGCAGCCCCCCTCCCTTCGAGACCGGGGAGCTGTTTTTT. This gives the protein CASSPPPFETGELFF. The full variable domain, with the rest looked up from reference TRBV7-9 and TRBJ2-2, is DTGVSQNPRHKITKRGQNVTFRCDPISEHNRLYWYRQTLGQGPEFLTYFQNEAQLEKSRLLSDRFSAERPKGSFSTLEIQRTEQGDSAMYLCASSPPPFETGELFFGEGSRLTVL.

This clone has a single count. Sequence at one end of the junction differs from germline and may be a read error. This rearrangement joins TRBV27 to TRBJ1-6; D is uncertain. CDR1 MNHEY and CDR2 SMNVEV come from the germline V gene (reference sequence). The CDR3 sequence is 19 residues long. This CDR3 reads CASSSSPNLVPSYNSPPHF. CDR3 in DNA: TGTGCCAGCAGTTCCTCGCCCAATCTTGTACCCTCCTATAATTCACCCCCCCACTTT.

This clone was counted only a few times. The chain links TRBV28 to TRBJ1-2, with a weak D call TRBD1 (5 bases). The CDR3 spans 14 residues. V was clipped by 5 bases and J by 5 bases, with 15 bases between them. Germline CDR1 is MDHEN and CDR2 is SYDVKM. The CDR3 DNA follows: TGTGCCAGCAGTGGGGCTCAGTGGATGTATGGCTACACCTTC. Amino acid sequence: CASSGAQWMYGYTF.

The CDR3 region is CASSLYPGLNYGYTF. The CDR3 nucleotides read TGTGCCAGCAGTTTATACCCGGGTCTTAACTATGGCTACACCTTC. The rearrangement uses TRBV28 and TRBJ1-2; D gene uncertain. The ends were cut back, 1 base at V and 1 base at J, with 10 bases in the middle. The germline V gene has CDR1 MDHEN and CDR2 SYDVKM. The CDR3 has 15 residues.

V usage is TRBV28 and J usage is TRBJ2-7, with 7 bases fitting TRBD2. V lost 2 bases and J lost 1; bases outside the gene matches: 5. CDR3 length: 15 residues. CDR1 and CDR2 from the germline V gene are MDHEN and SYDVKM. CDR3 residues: CASSLSGTTSYEQYF. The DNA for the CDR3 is TGTGCCAGCAGTTTAAGCGGGACTACATCCTACGAGCAGTACTTC.

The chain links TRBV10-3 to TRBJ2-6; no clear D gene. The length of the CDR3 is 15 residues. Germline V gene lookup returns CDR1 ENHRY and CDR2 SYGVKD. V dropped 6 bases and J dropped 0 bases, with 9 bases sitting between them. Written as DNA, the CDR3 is TGTGCCATCAGGGCCCCAGACTCTGGGGCCAACGTCCTGACTTTC. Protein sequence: CAIRAPDSGANVLTF.